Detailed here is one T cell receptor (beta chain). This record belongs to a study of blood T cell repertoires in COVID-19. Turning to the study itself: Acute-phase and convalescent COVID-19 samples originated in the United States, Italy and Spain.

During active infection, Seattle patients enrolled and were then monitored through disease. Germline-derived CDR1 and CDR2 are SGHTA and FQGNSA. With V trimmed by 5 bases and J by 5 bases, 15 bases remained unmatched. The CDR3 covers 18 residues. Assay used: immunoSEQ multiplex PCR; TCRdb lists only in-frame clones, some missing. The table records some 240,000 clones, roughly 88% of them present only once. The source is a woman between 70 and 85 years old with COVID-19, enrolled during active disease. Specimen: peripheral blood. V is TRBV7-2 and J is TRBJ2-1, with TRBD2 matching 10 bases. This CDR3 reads CASSVRRLAGAKDNEQFF. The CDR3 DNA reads TGTGCCAGCAGCGTAAGACGTCTAGCGGGAGCTAAAGACAATGAGCAGTTCTTC. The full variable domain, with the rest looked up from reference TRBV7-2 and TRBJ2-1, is GAGVSQSPSNKVTEKGKDVELRCDPISGHTALYWYRQSLGQGLEFLIYFQGNSAPDKSGLPSDRFSAERTGGSVSTLTIQRTQQEDSAVYLCASSVRRLAGAKDNEQFFGPGTRLTVL.